A single sample gave rise to the 4 T cell receptor beta chains below, sequenced in a study of cytomegalovirus exposure and HLA in healthy donors. Primers included in the PCR were 60 Vbeta and 13 Jbeta primers. TCRdb's copy holds only in-frame clones and misses some; the assay was immunoSEQ multiplex PCR. The sample yields just under 95,000 clones, 84% seen once. Input material: PBMCs. These receptors came from a woman aged 18-30 years in good health and CMV-seropositive.

This sequence joins TRBV4-1 and TRBJ2-6, with no clear D. The CDR3 spans 18 residues. V was clipped by 0 bases and J by 0 bases, with 12 bases between them. The germline V gene has CDR1 MGHRA and CDR2 YSYEKL. The CDR3 nucleotides are TGCGCCAGCAGCCAAGATCCCCCCCACGGCTCTGGGGCCAACGTCCTGACTTTC. Encoded protein: CASSQDPPHGSGANVLTF.

The chain has TRBV5-6 and TRBJ2-3, with D perhaps matching TRBD1 (6 bases). The V end was cut by 0 bases, the J end by 1 base, with 12 bases between. Germline V gives CDR1 SGHDT, CDR2 YYEEEE. CDR3 length: 16 residues. Here the CDR3 reads CASSLEHREGTDTQYF. In DNA form, the CDR3 reads TGTGCCAGCAGCTTGGAACACAGGGAAGGCACAGATACGCAGTATTTT.

The chain joins TRBV5-1 to TRBJ2-3; D might be TRBD1 (5 bases). The V gene lost 4 bases and the J gene lost 2 bases, with 8 bases spanning the gap. The CDR3 runs to 13 residues. The germline CDR1 and CDR2 sequences are SGHRS and YFSETQ. In nucleotides, the CDR3 is TGCGCCAGCAGCAGGGGCAACACAGATACGCAGTATTTT. It is translated as CASSRGNTDTQYF.

This clone was observed a handful of times. The V gene is TRBV7-9, the J gene TRBJ1-2, with 7 bases fitting TRBD1. With V trimmed by 0 bases and J by 6 bases, 1 base remained unmatched. The V gene's germline CDR1 is SEHNR and CDR2 FQNEAQ (reference sequence). CDR3 length: 13 residues. CDR3 coding DNA: TGTGCCAGCAGCTTAGCGGGGACAGATGGCTACACCTTC. It specifies CASSLAGTDGYTF. Supplemented by reference TRBV7-9 and TRBJ1-2, the full variable domain reads DTGVSQNPRHKITKRGQNVTFRCDPISEHNRLYWYRQTLGQGPEFLTYFQNEAQLEKSRLLSDRFSAERPKGSFSTLEIQRTEQGDSAMYLCASSLAGTDGYTFGSGTRLTVV.